The source of this TCR beta chain is a study of T cells in Graves' hyperthyroidism and ophthalmopathy. Findings and caveats of the study: In simple terms, a model built on 13 V-J features told ophthalmopathy apart from stable hyperthyroidism. It was a median roughly 6.5 months before onset that the model predicted ophthalmopathy.

In regard to this clonotype: The antigen is undetermined.

There were TCR beta CDR3 regions amplified from RNA transcripts. A set of HTBI primers served as the primers for a first-round RT-PCR of the TCR CDR3. TCRdb redid the calling of the multiplex PCR reads with MiXCR, one entry per CDR3 protein. Here the sample spans about 770,000 distinct CDR3 sequences, roughly a sixth being singletons. The sequence came from a woman between 45 and 65 years old with Graves' hyperthyroidism that later progressed to Graves' ophthalmopathy. The specimen was blood.

The DNA for the CDR3 is TGTGCCAGCAGTTTACCCCAGGGCTCCCATATGAACACTGAAGCTTTCTTT. Its protein product is CASSLPQGSHMNTEAFF. The chain links TRBV28 to TRBJ1-1; D is possibly TRBD1 (5 bases). The CDR3 is 17 residues long. V was pared by 2 bases and J by 0 bases, with 16 bases between. Germline V lookup: CDR1 MDHEN, CDR2 SYDVKM.